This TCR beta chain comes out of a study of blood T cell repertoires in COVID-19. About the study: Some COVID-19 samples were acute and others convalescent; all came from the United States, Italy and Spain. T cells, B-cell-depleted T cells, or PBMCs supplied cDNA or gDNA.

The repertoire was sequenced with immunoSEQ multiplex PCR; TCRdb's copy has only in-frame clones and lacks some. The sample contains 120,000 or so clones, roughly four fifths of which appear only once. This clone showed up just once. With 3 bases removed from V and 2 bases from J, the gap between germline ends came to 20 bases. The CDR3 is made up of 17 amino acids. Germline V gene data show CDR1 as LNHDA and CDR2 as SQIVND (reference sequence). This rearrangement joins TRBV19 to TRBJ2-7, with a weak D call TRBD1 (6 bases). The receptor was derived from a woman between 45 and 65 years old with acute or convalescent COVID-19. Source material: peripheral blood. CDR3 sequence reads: CASSISSDRFGTYEQYF. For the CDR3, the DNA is TGTGCCAGTAGTATTAGTTCCGACAGGTTTGGGACCTACGAGCAGTACTTC.